The rows below give T cell receptor beta chains drawn from one sample of a study of cytomegalovirus exposure and HLA in healthy donors. Sequencing was performed with immunoSEQ multiplex PCR; in TCRdb, only in-frame clones are kept and a portion is missing. The data show under 200,000 clones, roughly 82% seen once. Sequencing used PBMCs. The origin of the receptors is a man aged 45 to 65 in good health and CMV-seropositive. Each CDR3 is given with its conserved first and last residue. Fields, in order: J gene, clone size, V gene, D gene, CDR3 protein, CDR3 DNA. The D gene is left open where the match is weak. Clone sizes are given selectively: once, few, many, or a class where the clone is expanded.

j_gene: TRBJ1-3; abundance: -; v_gene: TRBV7-2; d_gene: -; CDR3aa: CASSLEARGFSIYF; CDR3nt: TGTGCCAGCAGCTTAGAGGCCAGGGGATTCTCCATATATTTT
j_gene: TRBJ2-5; abundance: -; v_gene: TRBV30; d_gene: TRBD2; CDR3aa: CAWRTSGDPTRAQYF; CDR3nt: TGTGCCTGGAGAACCAGCGGGGACCCGACGAGGGCCCAGTACTTC
j_gene: TRBJ2-2; abundance: -; v_gene: TRBV4-3; d_gene: -; CDR3aa: CASSQGGGVRTGELFF; CDR3nt: TGCGCCAGCAGCCAAGGGGGCGGAGTTCGTACCGGGGAGCTGTTTTTT
j_gene: TRBJ1-2; abundance: -; v_gene: TRBV6-1; d_gene: -; CDR3aa: CASRLTGPLNGYTF; CDR3nt: TGTGCCAGCAGATTAACGGGTCCTCTTAATGGCTACACCTTC
j_gene: TRBJ2-7; abundance: -; v_gene: TRBV19; d_gene: -; CDR3aa: CASSKGGVVYEQYF; CDR3nt: TGTGCCAGTAGTAAGGGAGGTGTTGTCTACGAGCAGTACTTC
j_gene: TRBJ2-7; abundance: -; v_gene: TRBV10-3; d_gene: -; CDR3aa: CAISEQGPYEQYF; CDR3nt: TGTGCCATCAGTGAGCAGGGTCCCTACGAGCAGTACTTC
j_gene: TRBJ2-3; abundance: -; v_gene: TRBV11-2; d_gene: TRBD2; CDR3aa: CASSLDLIGGGAGDTQYF; CDR3nt: TGTGCCAGCAGCTTAGATCTGATAGGCGGGGGGGCCGGAGATACGCAGTATTTT
j_gene: TRBJ2-5; abundance: few; v_gene: TRBV28; d_gene: TRBD2; CDR3aa: CASSPRIYSTSGYGTQYF; CDR3nt: TGTGCCAGCAGTCCCCGCATATATTCGACTAGCGGGTACGGAACCCAGTACTTC
j_gene: TRBJ2-7; abundance: -; v_gene: TRBV30; d_gene: -; CDR3aa: CAWSQSSEQYF; CDR3nt: TGTGCCTGGAGCCAATCCAGCGAGCAGTACTTC
j_gene: TRBJ1-5; abundance: -; v_gene: TRBV15; d_gene: -; CDR3aa: CATSRAGDQPQHF; CDR3nt: TGTGCCACCAGCAGGGCAGGGGATCAGCCCCAGCATTTT
j_gene: TRBJ2-1; abundance: few; v_gene: TRBV7-2; d_gene: TRBD2; CDR3aa: CASSKLAELYNEQFF; CDR3nt: TGTGCCAGCAGCAAACTAGCGGAGCTCTACAATGAGCAGTTCTTC
j_gene: TRBJ1-2; abundance: -; v_gene: TRBV29-1; d_gene: TRBD1; CDR3aa: CSVDLTGGYGYTF; CDR3nt: TGCAGCGTCGACCTTACAGGGGGCTATGGCTACACCTTC
j_gene: TRBJ2-7; abundance: once; v_gene: TRBV5-1; d_gene: TRBD2; CDR3aa: CASSFGLAGGSSYEQYF; CDR3nt: TGCGCCAGCAGCTTTGGTCTAGCGGGGGGCAGCTCCTACGAGCAGTACTTC
j_gene: TRBJ2-7; abundance: -; v_gene: TRBV6-5; d_gene: TRBD2; CDR3aa: CASSYLRGAHEQYF; CDR3nt: TGTGCCAGCAGTTACTTGCGGGGGGCTCACGAGCAGTACTTC
j_gene: TRBJ2-7; abundance: -; v_gene: TRBV7-2; d_gene: TRBD1; CDR3aa: CASSPRTGRYEQYF; CDR3nt: TGTGCCAGCAGCCCAAGGACAGGGCGCTACGAGCAGTACTTC
j_gene: TRBJ2-1; abundance: -; v_gene: TRBV14; d_gene: -; CDR3aa: CASSQVGGARYEQFF; CDR3nt: TGTGCCAGCAGCCAAGTGGGGGGGGCCAGGTATGAGCAGTTCTTC
j_gene: TRBJ1-5; abundance: -; v_gene: TRBV30; d_gene: -; CDR3aa: CAWSLQGDNQPQHF; CDR3nt: TGTGCCTGGAGTCTCCAGGGTGATAATCAGCCCCAGCATTTT
j_gene: TRBJ1-6; abundance: -; v_gene: TRBV30; d_gene: -; CDR3aa: CAWSLEYNSPLHF; CDR3nt: TGTGCCTGGAGTCTGGAGTATAATTCACCCCTCCACTTT
j_gene: TRBJ2-1; abundance: -; v_gene: TRBV5-1; d_gene: -; CDR3aa: CASSLQDPNEQFF; CDR3nt: TGCGCCAGCAGCTTACAGGATCCCAATGAGCAGTTCTTC
j_gene: TRBJ1-2; abundance: -; v_gene: TRBV4-3; d_gene: -; CDR3aa: CASSQRDSYGYTF; CDR3nt: TGCGCCAGCAGCCAACGCGACAGCTATGGCTACACCTTC
j_gene: TRBJ2-3; abundance: -; v_gene: TRBV5-1; d_gene: TRBD2; CDR3aa: CASSRSGGAPDTQYF; CDR3nt: TGCGCCAGCAGCCGCAGCGGGGGGGCCCCAGATACGCAGTATTTT
j_gene: TRBJ2-7; abundance: -; v_gene: TRBV7-2; d_gene: TRBD2; CDR3aa: CASSLVAGESHEQYF; CDR3nt: TGTGCCAGCAGCTTAGTGGCGGGAGAAAGCCACGAGCAGTACTTC
j_gene: TRBJ2-5; abundance: -; v_gene: TRBV6-6; d_gene: -; CDR3aa: CASIHEVHYKTQYF; CDR3nt: TGTGCCAGCATCCACGAGGTACACTATAAGACCCAGTACTTC
j_gene: TRBJ1-5; abundance: -; v_gene: TRBV7-2; d_gene: -; CDR3aa: CASSFSGDQPQHF; CDR3nt: TGTGCCAGCAGCTTTTCCGGGGATCAGCCCCAGCATTTT
j_gene: TRBJ1-6; abundance: -; v_gene: TRBV5-6; d_gene: -; CDR3aa: CASSLERGGPSSYNSPLHF; CDR3nt: TGTGCCAGCAGCTTGGAACGCGGGGGGCCCAGCTCCTATAATTCACCCCTCCACTTT
j_gene: TRBJ2-7; abundance: -; v_gene: TRBV7-3; d_gene: TRBD1; CDR3aa: CASSAQGALDEQYF; CDR3nt: TGTGCCAGCAGCGCGCAGGGGGCGCTTGACGAGCAGTACTTC
j_gene: TRBJ1-5; abundance: -; v_gene: TRBV15; d_gene: -; CDR3aa: CATSRINQPQHF; CDR3nt: TGTGCCACCAGCAGAATAAATCAGCCCCAGCATTTT
j_gene: TRBJ2-1; abundance: -; v_gene: TRBV9; d_gene: TRBD2; CDR3aa: CASGSSGLAGGDEQFF; CDR3nt: TGTGCCAGCGGCTCCTCCGGACTAGCGGGAGGCGACGAGCAGTTCTTC
j_gene: TRBJ1-4; abundance: -; v_gene: TRBV28; d_gene: TRBD1; CDR3aa: CASKVSGTGDEKLFF; CDR3nt: TGTGCCAGCAAGGTATCCGGGACAGGGGACGAAAAACTGTTTTTT
j_gene: TRBJ2-3; abundance: -; v_gene: TRBV20-1; d_gene: -; CDR3aa: CSASKTDVQYF; CDR3nt: TGCAGTGCTAGTAAGACAGATGTGCAGTATTTT
j_gene: TRBJ2-1; abundance: -; v_gene: TRBV9; d_gene: TRBD1; CDR3aa: CASSRDRGSYNEQFF; CDR3nt: TGTGCCAGCAGCAGAGACAGGGGGAGTTACAATGAGCAGTTCTTC
j_gene: TRBJ2-2; abundance: -; v_gene: TRBV28; d_gene: TRBD2; CDR3aa: CASSPGTSGGFGELFF; CDR3nt: TGTGCCAGCAGTCCAGGGACTAGCGGGGGGTTCGGGGAGCTGTTTTTT
j_gene: TRBJ2-7; abundance: -; v_gene: TRBV5-1; d_gene: TRBD1; CDR3aa: CASSSNPGQRGYEQYF; CDR3nt: TGCGCCAGCAGCTCTAATCCGGGACAGAGAGGATACGAGCAGTACTTC
j_gene: TRBJ2-1; abundance: -; v_gene: TRBV5-1; d_gene: -; CDR3aa: CASSTPPGANEQFF; CDR3nt: TGCGCCAGCAGCACTCCCCCTGGGGCTAATGAGCAGTTCTTC
j_gene: TRBJ2-7; abundance: -; v_gene: TRBV5-4; d_gene: -; CDR3aa: CASSPDSLGYEQYF; CDR3nt: TGTGCCAGCAGCCCGGACAGCCTTGGGTACGAGCAGTACTTC
j_gene: TRBJ2-3; abundance: -; v_gene: TRBV7-3; d_gene: TRBD2; CDR3aa: CASSLNSGVDTQYF; CDR3nt: TGTGCCAGCAGCTTAAATAGCGGGGTAGATACGCAGTATTTT
j_gene: TRBJ2-1; abundance: -; v_gene: TRBV19; d_gene: -; CDR3aa: CASSISGGSYNEQFF; CDR3nt: TGTGCCAGTAGTATATCTGGAGGGAGCTACAATGAGCAGTTCTTC
j_gene: TRBJ1-2; abundance: -; v_gene: TRBV7-2; d_gene: TRBD1; CDR3aa: CASSWVDRGQDGYTF; CDR3nt: TGTGCCAGCAGCTGGGTGGACAGGGGGCAGGATGGCTACACCTTC
j_gene: TRBJ2-7; abundance: -; v_gene: TRBV7-9; d_gene: -; CDR3aa: CASGGAYSYEQYF; CDR3nt: TGTGCCAGTGGGGGGGCGTACTCCTACGAGCAGTACTTC
j_gene: TRBJ1-5; abundance: -; v_gene: TRBV19; d_gene: -; CDR3aa: CASSIGEEQPQHF; CDR3nt: TGTGCCAGTAGTATAGGCGAGGAGCAGCCCCAGCATTTT
j_gene: TRBJ2-1; abundance: -; v_gene: TRBV2; d_gene: TRBD2; CDR3aa: CAIPKFRFGTSPHEQFF; CDR3nt: TGTGCCATCCCTAAGTTTAGGTTCGGGACTAGTCCCCATGAGCAGTTCTTC
j_gene: TRBJ2-7; abundance: -; v_gene: TRBV4-2; d_gene: -; CDR3aa: CASSREFGYEQYF; CDR3nt: TGTGCCAGCAGCCGGGAGTTTGGGTACGAGCAGTACTTC
j_gene: TRBJ1-2; abundance: -; v_gene: TRBV18; d_gene: TRBD1; CDR3aa: CASSSDPGQGATGTF; CDR3nt: TGTGCCAGCTCGTCGGATCCGGGACAGGGGGCAACGGGAACCTTC